A single sample gave rise to the 13 T cell receptor beta chains below, sequenced in a study of vaccination and CD4 T cells after COVID-19. No antigens are known for them. Cultured CD4+ T cell DNA was sequenced using the Oncomine TCR Beta short-read assay. Each CDR3 protein gets one entry after TCRdb re-called the PCR reads with MiXCR. The sample yields thousands of distinct CDR3 sequences, over 30% seen once. The treatment here: approximately nine-day PBMC culture with coronavirus spike peptide pools or control peptides (ViraFEST assay). Source: CD4+ T cells from blood, cultured in vitro, taken after SARS-CoV-2 vaccination. All receptors come from a human donor who had recovered from COVID-19.

The rearrangement uses TRBV10-3 and TRBJ1-1, with 7 positions matching TRBD1. The CDR3 covers 13 residues. V lost 5 bases to trimming and J lost 4 bases; unmatched junction nucleotides: 4. Germline V gene lookup returns CDR1 ENHRY and CDR2 SYGVKD. The CDR3 coding sequence is TGTGCCATCAGTCCAGGGGGGGGCACTGAAGCTTTCTTT. Protein sequence: CAISPGGGTEAFF.

This sequence joins TRBV7-9 and TRBJ2-7, with D possibly being TRBD1 or TRBD2 (5 bases each). V was pared by 1 base and J by 2 bases, with 9 bases between. Germline CDR1 SEHNR, CDR2 FQNEAQ (reference sequence). The CDR3 totals 14 residues. CDR3 in amino acids: CASSLGGNPYEQYF. The CDR3 coding sequence is TGTGCCAGCAGCTTAGGGGGGAACCCCTACGAGCAGTACTTC.

The rearrangement links TRBV5-5 to TRBJ1-1; D is uncertain. Germline loops: CDR1 SGHKS, CDR2 YYEKEE (reference sequence). The V gene lost 0 bases and the J gene lost 0 bases, with 18 bases spanning the gap. The CDR3 runs to 18 residues. The CDR3 spells CASSLDGAPRRVNTEAFF. The CDR3 nucleotides are TGTGCCAGCAGCTTGGACGGAGCACCACGAAGGGTGAACACTGAAGCTTTCTTT.

This clonotype was seen only a few times. This chain joins TRBV4-1 and TRBJ2-5, with TRBD2 matching over 7 bases. The V gene's germline CDR1 is MGHRA and CDR2 YSYEKL. Losses at the gene ends were 0 bases for V and 7 bases for J; bases not matched to a gene: 11. This CDR3 spans 16 amino acids. CDR3 sequence reads: CASSQEVVGGPGTQYF. The CDR3 DNA reads as TGCGCCAGCAGCCAAGAGGTCGTGGGAGGGCCGGGGACCCAGTACTTC.

J is TRBJ2-1 and V is TRBV6-1, with 10 bases that match TRBD2. The CDR3 covers 14 residues. V trimming: 5 bases; J trimming: 8 bases; junction bases outside the gene matches: 6. Germline V CDR1 and CDR2: MNHNS, SASEGT. CDR3 loop: CASSTSGRVDEQFF. The CDR3, as DNA: TGTGCCAGCAGTACAAGCGGGAGGGTTGATGAGCAGTTCTTC.

In this sample, this clonotype turned up a few times. The chain links TRBV20-1 to TRBJ2-5; D possibly corresponds to TRBD2 (7 bases). Germline CDR1 reads DFQATT; CDR2 reads SNEGSKA (reference sequence). The CDR3 has 16 amino acids. V was pared by 6 bases and J by 2 bases, with 22 bases between. CDR3 residues: CSATGRGGLGQETQYF. The CDR3, as DNA: TGCAGTGCCACAGGGAGGGGTGGGTTAGGGCAAGAGACCCAGTACTTC.

This clonotype was seen only a few times. CDR3 DNA sequence: TGTGCCAGCAGTGGAGGGGGCAATCAGCCCCAGCATTTT. This translates into CASSGGGNQPQHF. J is TRBJ1-5 and V is TRBV25-1; maybe TRBD1 (5 bases). The CDR3 is 13 amino acids. Germline CDR1 reads MGHDK; CDR2 reads SYGVNS. The V end lost 4 bases, the J end lost 2 bases, and 6 bases lay between the germline ends.

The V call is TRBV29-1, the J call TRBJ2-3, with unresolved D. CDR1 and CDR2 (germline): SQVTM, ANQGSEA. The length of the CDR3 is 16 residues. V was cut by 3 bases and J by 2 bases, with 18 bases left in between. The CDR3 sequence is CSVDGPPASSTDTQYF. CDR3 DNA: TGCAGCGTTGATGGACCTCCTGCCTCTTCCACAGATACGCAGTATTTT.

V and J are TRBV20-1 and TRBJ2-5, with TRBD2 as a possible D gene (5 bases). Germline loops: CDR1 DFQATT, CDR2 SNEGSKA (reference sequence). V lost 0 bases and J lost 1, with 18 bases in between. The CDR3 spans 17 residues. The DNA for the CDR3 is TGCAGTGCTAGAGATGGTCGGAGGTGGGGTAGCCAAGAGACCCAGTACTTC. Amino acids: CSARDGRRWGSQETQYF.

This clonotype was picked up a small number of times. V gene TRBV19 combines with J gene TRBJ1-2; tentatively, D is TRBD1 (6 bases). CDR1 and CDR2 from the germline V gene are LNHDA and SQIVND (reference sequence). The CDR3 covers 14 residues. Trimming stripped 6 bases from V and 5 bases from J, with 16 bases between. CDR3 amino acids: CASSPTTGRYGYTF. The CDR3 nucleotides read TGTGCCAGTAGCCCGACAACAGGGCGATATGGCTACACCTTC.

Comment on this clonotype: A junction boundary mismatches the germline segment, possibly from a read error. The chain has TRBV28 and TRBJ1-1; D gene ambiguous. Germline CDR1 is MDHEN and CDR2 is SYDVKM. The CDR3 sequence is 13 residues long. As DNA, the CDR3 is TGTGCCGGCAGTTTTTCCATGGGCACTGAAGCTTTCTTT. This codes for CAGSFSMGTEAFF.

The chain combines TRBV20-1 with TRBJ2-7, with D maybe TRBD2 (6 bases). CDR1 is DFQATT and CDR2 is SNEGSKA in the germline V gene (reference sequence). This CDR3 is built from 13 residues. V was shortened by 5 bases and J by 2 bases, with 13 bases between the two germline ends. CDR3 protein: CSARLAGTYEQYF. CDR3 in DNA: TGCAGTGCTCGTCTTGCGGGAACCTACGAGCAGTACTTC.

V usage is TRBV4-1 and J usage is TRBJ2-3; D perhaps matches TRBD1 (6 bases). This CDR3 contains 13 residues. CDR1 MGHRA and CDR2 YSYEKL come from the germline V gene. Trimming pared 8 bases from V and 6 bases from J, leaving 15 bases between. The CDR3 nucleotides read TGCGCCAGCGGTCCTCCTGACAGGGATACGCAGTATTTT. This sequence encodes CASGPPDRDTQYF.